The sequence of this T cell receptor beta chain was determined in a study of cytomegalovirus exposure and HLA in healthy donors. The CDR3 runs to 13 residues. In germline, CDR1 is SGHRS, CDR2 YFSETQ. V gave up 0 bases and J gave up 10 bases, with 11 bases separating them. Remarks on this clone: The antigen remains undetermined.

At collection, donors were nominally healthy, but unrecorded immune exposures were probable. Whole-study results and caveats: Whilst most TCR sequences proved rare, a subset of public TCRs occurred across many donors.

Primers for the PCR totalled 60 Vbeta and 13 Jbeta. Measured with immunoSEQ multiplex PCR; TCRdb has only the in-frame clones, and not every one. The data hold about 130,000 clones, with roughly 70% observed a single time. Sequences were obtained from PBMCs. This sequence was found in a human donor in good health. The chain joins TRBV5-1 to TRBJ2-1; no clear D. The CDR3 protein is CASSLGAPREQFF. CDR3 sequence (DNA): TGCGCCAGCAGCTTGGGGGCCCCACGGGAGCAGTTCTTC.